This T cell receptor beta chain was identified in a study of T cells after yellow fever vaccination. TCRdb used MiXCR to reprocess the 5' RACE reads, holding one entry per CDR3 protein. The table lists some 110,000 distinct CDR3 sequences, roughly 7.2% of them singletons. The receptor's source is a man aged 18 to 30 who received the YFV17D yellow fever vaccine. The specimen was CD4+ T cells sorted from PBMCs, collected roughly 46 days after the first yellow fever vaccination.

CDR3 DNA sequence: TGTGCCAGCAGGCCAGATTGGGGACTTCCCACAGATACGCAGTATTTT. It codes for CASRPDWGLPTDTQYF. The V call is TRBV12-3 or TRBV12-4, the J call TRBJ2-3, with a possible D match to TRBD2 (6 bases). With 6 bases removed from V and 2 bases from J, the gap between germline ends came to 18 bases. CDR3 length equals 16 residues.